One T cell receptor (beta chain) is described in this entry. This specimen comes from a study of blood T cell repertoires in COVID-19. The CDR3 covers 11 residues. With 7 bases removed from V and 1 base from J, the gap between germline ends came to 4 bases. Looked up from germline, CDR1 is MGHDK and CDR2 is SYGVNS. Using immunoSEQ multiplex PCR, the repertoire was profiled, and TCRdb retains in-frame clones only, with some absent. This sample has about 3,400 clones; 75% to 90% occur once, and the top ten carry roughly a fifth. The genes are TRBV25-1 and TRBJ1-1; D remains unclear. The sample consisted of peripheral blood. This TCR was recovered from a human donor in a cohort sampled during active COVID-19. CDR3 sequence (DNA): TGTGCCAGCACTTGGAACACTGAAGCTTTCTTT. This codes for CASTWNTEAFF.